This TCR beta chain was observed in a study of T cell responses to AZD1222 COVID-19 vaccine. Study-level findings and limits: Increased Spike-specific TCR breadth and depth were observed after two AZD1222 doses.

The CDR3 spans 13 residues. Trimming removed 0 bases from V and 5 bases from J, with 8 bases in between. Germline values: CDR1 SGHNT, CDR2 YYREEE (reference sequence). Here immunoSEQ multiplex PCR was the method, and the copy in TCRdb shows in-frame clones only, minus some. In the table there are roughly 200,000 clones, approximately 94% of which are singletons. For this clone: Its antigen is as yet unknown.

The chain carries TRBV5-4 and TRBJ2-5, with a possible D match to TRBD2 (5 bases). The source material was peripheral blood, sampled 28 days after the second dose of the MenACWY control vaccine. The origin of this receptor is an adult who received the MenACWY meningococcal vaccine as a control. CDR3 amino acids: CASSLGGRETQYF. Here the CDR3 DNA reads TGTGCCAGCAGCTTGGGCGGGCGGGAGACCCAGTACTTC. Drawing the rest from reference TRBV5-4 and TRBJ2-5, the complete variable domain is ETGVTQSPTHLIKTRGQQVTLRCSSQSGHNTVSWYQQALGQGPQFIFQYYREEENGRGNFPPRFSGLQFPNYSSELNVNALELDDSALYLCASSLGGRETQYFGPGTRLLVL.